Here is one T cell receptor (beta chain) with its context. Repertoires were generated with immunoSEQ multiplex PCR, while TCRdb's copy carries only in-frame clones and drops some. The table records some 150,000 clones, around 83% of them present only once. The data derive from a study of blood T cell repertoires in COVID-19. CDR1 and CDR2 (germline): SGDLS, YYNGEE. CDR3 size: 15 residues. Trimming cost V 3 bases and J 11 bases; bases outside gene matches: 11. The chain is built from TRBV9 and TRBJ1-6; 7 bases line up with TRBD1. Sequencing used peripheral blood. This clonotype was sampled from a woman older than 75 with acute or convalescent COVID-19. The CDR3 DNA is TGTGCCAGCAGCGAGGGAGACAGGGTCGGGACACCCCTCCACTTT. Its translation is CASSEGDRVGTPLHF.